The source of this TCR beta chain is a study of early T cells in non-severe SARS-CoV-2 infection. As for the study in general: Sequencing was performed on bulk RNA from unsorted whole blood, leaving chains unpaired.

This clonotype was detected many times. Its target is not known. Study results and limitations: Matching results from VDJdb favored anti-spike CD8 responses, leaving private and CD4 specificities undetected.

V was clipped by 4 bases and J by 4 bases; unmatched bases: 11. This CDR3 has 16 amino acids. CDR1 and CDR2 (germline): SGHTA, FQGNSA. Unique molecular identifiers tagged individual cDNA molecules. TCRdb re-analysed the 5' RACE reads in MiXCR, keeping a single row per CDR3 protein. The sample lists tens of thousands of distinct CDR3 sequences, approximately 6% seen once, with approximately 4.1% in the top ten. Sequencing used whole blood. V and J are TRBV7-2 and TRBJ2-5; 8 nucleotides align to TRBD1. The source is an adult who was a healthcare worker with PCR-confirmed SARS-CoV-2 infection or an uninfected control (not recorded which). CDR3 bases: TGTGCCAGCAGCTCAGGACAGGGAGGATGGGTAGAGACCCAGTACTTC. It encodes CASSSGQGGWVETQYF.